This T cell receptor beta chain derives from a study of Tregs in tolerant kidney transplant recipients. Looking at the study overall: Sorting used antibodies to exclude donor cells.

Concerning this clone itself: The antigen is unknown.

Broader study findings: Validation in larger populations is needed because few patients were studied. No direct test of biological reproducibility was done here.

Profiling relied on immunoSEQ multiplex PCR, and the TCRdb table lists in-frame clones only, not all of them. The sample holds approximately 30,000 clones, approximately 83% seen once. J was trimmed by 3 bases and V by 4 bases; bases with no gene match: 7. CDR1 is LNHNV and CDR2 is YYDKDF in the germline V gene (reference sequence). The CDR3 spans 15 residues. The chain carries TRBV15 and TRBJ2-3, with 7 bases matching TRBD2. The TCR originated in a human donor in good health. The source material was Tregs from blood cultured with allogeneic cells. Written as DNA, the CDR3 is TGTGCCACCAGCACCCCCCCGGGGGGAACAGATACGCAGTATTTT. It encodes CATSTPPGGTDTQYF.